This T cell receptor beta chain was recovered during a study of graft-versus-host responses after intestinal transplantation. For the study at large: As for transplant type, recipients had multivisceral, liver-intestinal, or isolated intestinal grafts. Every recipient underwent anti-thymocyte globulin induction, then tacrolimus and steroids for roughly 3 years.

Sequenced by immunoSEQ multiplex PCR; TCRdb stores in-frame clones only, minus some. The sample has roughly 130,000 clones, about nine tenths seen once. In regard to this clone: Its antigen is unknown.

Points from the study as a whole: The recipient marrow held GvH clones, and some of them showed up first in ileum or blood. In patients with graft-donor T cell macrochimerism, allograft graft-versus-host to host-versus-graft clonal ratios were high.

This specimen was unstimulated CD4+ T cells sorted from spleen or lymph node cells, taken before intestinal transplant. The source of this sequence is a human donor who received an intestinal transplant.

CDR3 bases: TGTGCCAGCAGTTTACTAGCGGGAGCCACAGATACGCAGTATTTT. Protein sequence: CASSLLAGATDTQYF. V usage is TRBV7-3 and J usage is TRBJ2-3; 11 bases are shared with TRBD2. The CDR3 length is 15 residues. Germline CDR1 SGHTA, CDR2 FQGTGA. V shed 6 bases, J shed 2 bases, and the junction held 4 bases outside the gene matches.